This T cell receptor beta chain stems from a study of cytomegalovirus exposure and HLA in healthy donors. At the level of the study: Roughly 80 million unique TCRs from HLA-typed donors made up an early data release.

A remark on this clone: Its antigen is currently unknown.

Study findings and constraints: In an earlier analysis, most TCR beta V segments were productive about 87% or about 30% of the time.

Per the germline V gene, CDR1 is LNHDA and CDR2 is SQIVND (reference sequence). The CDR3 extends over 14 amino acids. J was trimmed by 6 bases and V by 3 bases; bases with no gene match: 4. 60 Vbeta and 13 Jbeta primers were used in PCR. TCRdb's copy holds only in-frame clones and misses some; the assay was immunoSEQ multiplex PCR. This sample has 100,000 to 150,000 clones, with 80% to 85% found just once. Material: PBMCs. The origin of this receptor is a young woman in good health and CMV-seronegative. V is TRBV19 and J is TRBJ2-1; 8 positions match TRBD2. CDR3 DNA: TGTGCCAGTAGTATTGGACTAGCTATCAATGAGCAGTTCTTC. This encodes CASSIGLAINEQFF.